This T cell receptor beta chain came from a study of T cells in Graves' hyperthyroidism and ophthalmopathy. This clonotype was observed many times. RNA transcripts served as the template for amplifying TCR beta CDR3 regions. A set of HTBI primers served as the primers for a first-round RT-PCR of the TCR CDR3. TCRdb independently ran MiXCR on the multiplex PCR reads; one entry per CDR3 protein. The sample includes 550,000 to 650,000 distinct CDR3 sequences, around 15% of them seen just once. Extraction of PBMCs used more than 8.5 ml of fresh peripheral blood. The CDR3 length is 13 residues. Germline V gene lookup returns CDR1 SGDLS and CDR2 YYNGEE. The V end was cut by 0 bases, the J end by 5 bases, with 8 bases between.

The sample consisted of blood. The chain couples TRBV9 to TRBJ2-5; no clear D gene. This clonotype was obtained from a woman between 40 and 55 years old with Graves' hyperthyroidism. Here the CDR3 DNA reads TGTGCCAGCAGCGTAGGGGTGGGCGAGACCCAGTACTTC. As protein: CASSVGVGETQYF.